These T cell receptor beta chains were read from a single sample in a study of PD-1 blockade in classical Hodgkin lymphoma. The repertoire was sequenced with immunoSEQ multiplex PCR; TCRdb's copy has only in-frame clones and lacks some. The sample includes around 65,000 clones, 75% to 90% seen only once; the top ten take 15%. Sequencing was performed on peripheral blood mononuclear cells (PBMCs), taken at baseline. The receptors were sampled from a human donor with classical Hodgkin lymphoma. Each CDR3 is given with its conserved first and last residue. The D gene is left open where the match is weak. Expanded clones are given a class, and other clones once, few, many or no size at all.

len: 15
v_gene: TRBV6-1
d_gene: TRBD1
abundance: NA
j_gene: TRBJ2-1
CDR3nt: TGTGCCAGCAGTGCGAAGGGACAGGTATGGGGTGAGCAGTTCTTC
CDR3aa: CASSAKGQVWGEQFF

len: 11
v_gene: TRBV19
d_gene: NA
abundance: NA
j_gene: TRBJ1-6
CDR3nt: TGTGCCAGTACTGCGGGGTCACCCCTCCACTTT
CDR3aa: CASTAGSPLHF

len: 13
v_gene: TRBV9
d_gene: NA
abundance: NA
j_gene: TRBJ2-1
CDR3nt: TGTGCCAGCAGCGTAGGGACTTACAATGAGCAGTTCTTC
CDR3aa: CASSVGTYNEQFF

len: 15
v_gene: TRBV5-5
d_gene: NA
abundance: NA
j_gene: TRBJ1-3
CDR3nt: TGTGCCAGCAGACGGGGGGATGCATCGGGAAACACCATATATTTT
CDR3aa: CASRRGDASGNTIYF

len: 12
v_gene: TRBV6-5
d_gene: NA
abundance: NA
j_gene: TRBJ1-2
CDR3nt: TGTGCCAGCAGTTATTGGGGGGCTGGCTACACCTTC
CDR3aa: CASSYWGAGYTF

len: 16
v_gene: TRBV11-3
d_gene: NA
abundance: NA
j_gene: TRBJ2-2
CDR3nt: TGTGCCAGCAGCTTACAGGGCATCGCGAACACCGGGGAGCTGTTTTTT
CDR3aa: CASSLQGIANTGELFF

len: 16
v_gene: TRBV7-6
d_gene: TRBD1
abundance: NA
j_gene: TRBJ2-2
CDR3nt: TGTGCCAGCAGCTTATTCCGTCAGGGGGCTGCCGGGGAGCTGTTTTTT
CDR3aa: CASSLFRQGAAGELFF

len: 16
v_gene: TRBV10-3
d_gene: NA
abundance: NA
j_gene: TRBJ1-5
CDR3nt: TGTGCCACCGAGGACACTGAACAGGGCTCCGTTCAGCCCCAGCATTTT
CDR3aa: CATEDTEQGSVQPQHF

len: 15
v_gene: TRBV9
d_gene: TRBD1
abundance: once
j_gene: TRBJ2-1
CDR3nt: TGTGCCAGCAGCACCGGGACAGCACCCAGCAATGAGCAGTTCTTC
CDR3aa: CASSTGTAPSNEQFF

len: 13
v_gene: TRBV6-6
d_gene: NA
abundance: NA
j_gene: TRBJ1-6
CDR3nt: TGTGCCAGCCGGGACCTTCTTTCTTCACCCCTCCACTTT
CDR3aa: CASRDLLSSPLHF

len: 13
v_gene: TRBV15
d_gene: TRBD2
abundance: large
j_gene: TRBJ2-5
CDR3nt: TGTGCCACCAGCAAGCTAGCGGGGGAGACCCAGTACTTC
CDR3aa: CATSKLAGETQYF

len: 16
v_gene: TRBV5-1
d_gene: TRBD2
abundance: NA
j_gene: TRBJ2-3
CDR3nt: TGCGCCAGCAGCTTGGGGCTAGCGGGGGTCACAGATACGCAGTATTTT
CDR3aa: CASSLGLAGVTDTQYF

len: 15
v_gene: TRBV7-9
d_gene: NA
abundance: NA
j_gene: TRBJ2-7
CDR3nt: TGTGCCAGCCAAGACTCGGGGGAGGCGGCATACGAGCAGTACTTC
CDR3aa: CASQDSGEAAYEQYF

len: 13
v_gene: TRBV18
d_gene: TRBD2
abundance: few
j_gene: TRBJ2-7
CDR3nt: TGTGCCAGCTCACCTATTAGCGGGTACGAGCAGTACTTC
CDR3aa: CASSPISGYEQYF

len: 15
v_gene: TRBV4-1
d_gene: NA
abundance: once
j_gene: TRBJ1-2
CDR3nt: TGCGCCAGCAGCCCGGACCGGGGGGGCTTCTATGGCTACACCTTC
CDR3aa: CASSPDRGGFYGYTF

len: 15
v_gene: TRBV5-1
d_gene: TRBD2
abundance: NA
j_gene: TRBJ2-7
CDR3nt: TGCGCCAGCAGCACCGCGACTAGCGGGGAGTCTGAGCAGTACTTC
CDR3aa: CASSTATSGESEQYF

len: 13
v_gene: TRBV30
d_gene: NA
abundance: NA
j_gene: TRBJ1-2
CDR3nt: TGTGCCTGGAGTGTTAATAGCCGTGCGGGCTACACCTTC
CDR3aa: CAWSVNSRAGYTF

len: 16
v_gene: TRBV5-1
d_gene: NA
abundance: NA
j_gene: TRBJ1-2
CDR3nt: TGCGCCAGCAGCTTTCGCCAGGGACCACTATTGGCCGGCTACACCTTC
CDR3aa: CASSFRQGPLLAGYTF

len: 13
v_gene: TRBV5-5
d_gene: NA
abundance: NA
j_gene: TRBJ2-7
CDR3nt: TGTGCCAGCAGGCAAGAGACAGCCTACGAGCAGTACTTC
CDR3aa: CASRQETAYEQYF

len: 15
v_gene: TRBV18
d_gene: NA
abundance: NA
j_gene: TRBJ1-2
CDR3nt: TGTGCCAGCTCACAGTCTCATGGGGCCCCGGATGGCTACACCTTC
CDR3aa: CASSQSHGAPDGYTF

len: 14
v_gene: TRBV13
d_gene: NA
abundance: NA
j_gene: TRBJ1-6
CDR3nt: TGTGCCAGCAGCTTAGGCAGGGGCCCTCCACCCCTCCACTTT
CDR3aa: CASSLGRGPPPLHF

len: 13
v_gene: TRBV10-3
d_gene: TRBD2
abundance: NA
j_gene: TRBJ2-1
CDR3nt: TGTGCCAGCTGGGCGGGGGGGGCTAATGAGCAGTTCTTC
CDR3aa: CASWAGGANEQFF

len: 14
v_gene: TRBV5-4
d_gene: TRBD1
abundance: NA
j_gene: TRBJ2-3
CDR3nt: TGTGCCAGCAGCTCCGGACAGGCCACAGATACGCAGTATTTT
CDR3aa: CASSSGQATDTQYF

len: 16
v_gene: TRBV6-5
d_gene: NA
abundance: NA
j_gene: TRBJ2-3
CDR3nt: TGTGCCAGCAGTTACTCGCGGGGGCTCCACATTGATACGCAGTATTTT
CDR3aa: CASSYSRGLHIDTQYF

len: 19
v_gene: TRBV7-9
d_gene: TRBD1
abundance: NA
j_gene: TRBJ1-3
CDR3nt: TGTGCCAGCAGCCCCCACCCCGGGACAGGGGATCGCTCTGGAAACACCATATATTTT
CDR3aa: CASSPHPGTGDRSGNTIYF

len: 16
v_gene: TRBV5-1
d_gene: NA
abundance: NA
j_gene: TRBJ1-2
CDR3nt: TGCGCCAGCAGCCCAGTTATGACGCCCCAGGAAGGTGGCTACACCTTC
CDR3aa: CASSPVMTPQEGGYTF

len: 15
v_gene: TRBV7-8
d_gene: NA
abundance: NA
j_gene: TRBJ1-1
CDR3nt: TGTGCCAGCAGCTTATATGCAGGGAAGAACACTGAAGCTTTCTTT
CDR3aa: CASSLYAGKNTEAFF

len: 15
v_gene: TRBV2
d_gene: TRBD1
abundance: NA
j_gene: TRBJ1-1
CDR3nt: TGTGCCGGAGGACAGGAAGAGGATGGGAACACTGAAGCTTTCTTT
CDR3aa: CAGGQEEDGNTEAFF

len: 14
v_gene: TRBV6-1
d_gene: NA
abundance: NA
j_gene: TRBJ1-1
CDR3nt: TGTGCCAGCCTAATAGGTGGTCTGGGGACTGAAGCTTTCTTT
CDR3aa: CASLIGGLGTEAFF

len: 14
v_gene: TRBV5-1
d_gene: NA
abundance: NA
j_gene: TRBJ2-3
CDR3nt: TGCGCCAGCAGACTAGGGGCGGGCACAGATACGCAGTATTTT
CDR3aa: CASRLGAGTDTQYF

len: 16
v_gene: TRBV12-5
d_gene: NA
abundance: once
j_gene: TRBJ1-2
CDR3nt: TGTGCTAGTGGTTTGGTACCCCTGGCGCGGAACTATGGCTACACCTTC
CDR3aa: CASGLVPLARNYGYTF

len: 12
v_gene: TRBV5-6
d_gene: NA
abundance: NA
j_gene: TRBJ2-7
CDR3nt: TGTGCCAGCAGCTTCGGCCAGTACGAGCAGTACTTC
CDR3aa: CASSFGQYEQYF

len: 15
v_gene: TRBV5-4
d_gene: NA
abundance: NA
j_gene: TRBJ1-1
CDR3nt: TGTGCCAGCAGCTTAGGGGGTATCATGAACACTGAAGCTTTCTTT
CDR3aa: CASSLGGIMNTEAFF

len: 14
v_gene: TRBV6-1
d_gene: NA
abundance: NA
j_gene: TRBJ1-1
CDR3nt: TGTGCCAGCAGGGTACAGGGAGGGAACACTGAAGCTTTCTTT
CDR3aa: CASRVQGGNTEAFF

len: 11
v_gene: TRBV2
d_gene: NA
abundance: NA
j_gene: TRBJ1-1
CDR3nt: TGTGCCACCACCGGAGTCACTGAAGCTTTCTTT
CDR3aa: CATTGVTEAFF

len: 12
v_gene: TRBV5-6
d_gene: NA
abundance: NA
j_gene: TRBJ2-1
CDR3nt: TGTGCCAGCAGCTACGAAGGGGCGGCGAAATTCTTC
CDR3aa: CASSYEGAAKFF

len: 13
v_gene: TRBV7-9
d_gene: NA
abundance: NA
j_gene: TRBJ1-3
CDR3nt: TGTGCCAGCAGCCAGGGCTATGGAAACACCATATATTTT
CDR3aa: CASSQGYGNTIYF

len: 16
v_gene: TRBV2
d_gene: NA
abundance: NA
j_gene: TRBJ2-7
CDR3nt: TGTGCCAGCAGTGACACCCTCACGGATTTCTCCTACGAGCAGTACTTC
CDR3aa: CASSDTLTDFSYEQYF

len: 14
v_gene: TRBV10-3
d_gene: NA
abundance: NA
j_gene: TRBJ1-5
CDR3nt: TGTGCCATCAGTGAGATCGGGGGCAATCAGCCCCAGCATTTT
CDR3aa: CAISEIGGNQPQHF